The sequence of this T cell receptor beta chain was determined in a study of blood T cell repertoires in COVID-19. Study details: The United States, Italy and Spain provided the acute and convalescent COVID-19 samples. From T cells, B-cell-depleted T cells, or PBMCs came the material, which was cDNA or gDNA.

The V gene's germline CDR1 is SGDLS and CDR2 YYNGEE. Trimming took 0 bases from V and 7 from J, leaving 11 bases between them. CDR3 length: 14 residues. Under the authors' procedure: Estimation of nucleated cell counts relied on the amplification of reference gene primers. Only in-frame clones appear in the TCRdb table, and some are missing; sequencing was by immunoSEQ multiplex PCR. From that table come the V and J calls and clone size; the DNA was used to work out D and trimming. The sample shows 390,000 or so clones, roughly 89% of them seen only once. The TCR sequence derives from a man younger than 35 with active or convalescent COVID-19. The sequenced sample was peripheral blood. The V gene is TRBV9, the J gene TRBJ1-5; D remains ambiguous. Written as DNA, the CDR3 is TGTGCCAGCAGCGTAGTGGCAGTCGGGCAGCCCCAGCATTTT. This gives the protein CASSVVAVGQPQHF.